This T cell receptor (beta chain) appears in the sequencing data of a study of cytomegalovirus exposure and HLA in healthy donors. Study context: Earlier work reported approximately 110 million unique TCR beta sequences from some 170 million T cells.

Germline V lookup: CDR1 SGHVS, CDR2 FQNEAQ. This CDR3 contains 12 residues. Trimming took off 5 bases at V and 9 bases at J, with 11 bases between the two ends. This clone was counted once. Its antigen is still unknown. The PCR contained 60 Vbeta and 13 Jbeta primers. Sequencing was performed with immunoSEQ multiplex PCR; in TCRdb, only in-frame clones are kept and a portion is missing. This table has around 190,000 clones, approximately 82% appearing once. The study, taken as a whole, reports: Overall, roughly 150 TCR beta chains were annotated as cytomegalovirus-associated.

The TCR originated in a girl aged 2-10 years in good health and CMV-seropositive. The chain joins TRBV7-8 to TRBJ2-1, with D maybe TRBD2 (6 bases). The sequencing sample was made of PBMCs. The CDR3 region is CASSLAGREQFF. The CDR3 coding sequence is TGTGCCAGCAGCCTGGCGGGACGTGAGCAGTTCTTC. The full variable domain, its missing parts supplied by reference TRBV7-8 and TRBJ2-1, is GAGVSQSPRYKVAKRGQDVALRCDPISGHVSLFWYQQALGQGPEFLTYFQNEAQLDKSGLPSDRFFAERPEGSVSTLKIQRTQQEDSAVYLCASSLAGREQFFGPGTRLTVL.